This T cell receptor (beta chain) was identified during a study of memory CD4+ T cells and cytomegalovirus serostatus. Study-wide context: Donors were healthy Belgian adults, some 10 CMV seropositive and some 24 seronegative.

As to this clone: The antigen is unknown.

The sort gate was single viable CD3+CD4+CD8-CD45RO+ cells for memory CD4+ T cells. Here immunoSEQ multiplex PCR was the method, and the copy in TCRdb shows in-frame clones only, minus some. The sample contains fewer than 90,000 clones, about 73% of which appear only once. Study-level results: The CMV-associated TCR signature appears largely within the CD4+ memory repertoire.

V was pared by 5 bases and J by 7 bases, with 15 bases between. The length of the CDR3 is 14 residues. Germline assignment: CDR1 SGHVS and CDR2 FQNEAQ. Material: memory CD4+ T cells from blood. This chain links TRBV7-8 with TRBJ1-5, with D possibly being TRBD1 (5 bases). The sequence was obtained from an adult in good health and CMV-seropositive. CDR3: CASSPLGREQPQHF. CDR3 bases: TGTGCCAGCAGCCCCTTGGGACGGGAGCAGCCCCAGCATTTT.